This T cell receptor beta chain came from a study of regulatory T cells in long-lasting Graves disease. As for time point: persistent/refractory GD, antithyroid drugs over 5 years with positive TRAb. The TCR library used RNA extracted from PBMCs. In germline, CDR1 is SGHRS, CDR2 YFSETQ. Trimming took 4 bases from V and 1 from J; bases not matched to a gene: 4. This CDR3 comprises 16 residues. Arm-PCR of CDR3 regions with iRepertoire HTBI primers generated TCR beta libraries. Using its own MiXCR run on the multiplex PCR reads, TCRdb lists one record per CDR3 protein. The sample holds roughly 400,000 distinct CDR3 sequences, 20% to 25% seen once. This clonotype turned up a few times.

V and J are TRBV5-1 and TRBJ2-1; TRBD2 matches at 11 bases. This clonotype was sampled from a female donor with Graves disease. This specimen consisted of peripheral blood mononuclear cells (PBMCs), obtained when the disease was refractory, from a patient treated with antithyroid drugs. CDR3 coding DNA: TGCGCCAGCAGCGAGGGACTAGCGGTGTCCTACAATGAGCAGTTCTTC. Its translation is CASSEGLAVSYNEQFF.